This T cell receptor beta chain comes out of a study of cytomegalovirus exposure and HLA in healthy donors. Germline CDR1 reads SGHNT; CDR2 reads YYREEE (reference sequence). Deletions cut 4 bases from V and 5 bases from J, with 15 bases between. CDR3 size: 14 residues. General observations from the study: Based on reports, TCR beta sequences accurately predicted HLA-A and HLA-B alleles for most subjects. In a later analysis, a missense DCLRE1C variant was linked to TCR beta V- and J-gene trimming. Follow-up analysis seemed to connect common viral pathogens with several of the most significant clusters identified.

This clone was picked up a small number of times. The antigen is not known. In the PCR, 60 Vbeta and 13 Jbeta primers were used. Produced via immunoSEQ multiplex PCR; TCRdb's table is partial and in-frame only. The sample shows some 77,000 clones, about four fifths of them seen only once. The J gene is TRBJ1-1, the V gene TRBV5-4; the D gene is possibly TRBD1 (5 bases). The TCR comes from a man over 45 in good health and CMV-seropositive. Sequencing input: PBMCs. CDR3 protein: CASSPTPGRTEAFF. The CDR3 DNA is TGTGCCAGCAGCCCGACCCCAGGGAGGACTGAAGCTTTCTTT.